This T cell receptor beta chain was recorded in a study of blood T cells in healthy people across ages. Looking at the study overall: Capturing about one barcoded beta molecule per two T cells was achieved by template switching.

This clonotype came up many times. Alongside a J-beta primer mix, a sample-barcoded 5' primer served in a second PCR lasting about 6 to 11 cycles. Each TCR beta cDNA got a 12-nucleotide random molecular identifier. TCRdb ran MiXCR on the 5' RACE reads and lists one entry per CDR3 protein. The sample lists approximately 350,000 distinct CDR3 sequences; more than 45% were seen once. Individuals who donated were healthy Caucasians from Russia aged roughly 6 to 100. Germline assignment: CDR1 SGHTA and CDR2 FQGNSA. V was pared by 3 bases and J by 9 bases, with 12 bases between. This CDR3 region has 13 residues.

The sequenced material came from blood. The source is a man in his sixties in good health. The genes are TRBV7-2 and TRBJ2-1; D uncertain. The CDR3 spells CASSFDSGLEQFF. For the CDR3, the DNA is TGTGCCAGCAGCTTTGACTCCGGGCTTGAGCAGTTCTTC.